A selection of T cell receptor beta chains follows, all from one sample in a study of T cell changes during pregnancy in multiple sclerosis. Here immunoSEQ multiplex PCR was the method, and the copy in TCRdb shows in-frame clones only, minus some. The repertoire holds about 39,000 clones, with 75% to 95% as singletons. Sequencing was performed on CD4+ T cells from peripheral blood mononuclear cells, taken in the first trimester of pregnancy. These receptors were taken from a female donor in good health, enrolled as a control in a pregnancy study. Both conserved end residues are part of each CDR3. A D gene is named only where the DNA matches it firmly. For some rows the clone size is stated as once, few or many, or as a class when expanded; others skip it.

length	V	J	D	size	CDR3	DNA
14	TRBV6-1	TRBJ1-1	TRBD1	.	CASSESFLVTGAFF	TGTGCCAGCAGTGAATCTTTCCTGGTGACAGGGGCTTTCTTT
14	TRBV11-2	TRBJ1-2	.	few	CASSFEGRPYGYTF	TGTGCCAGCAGCTTCGAAGGCAGGCCTTATGGCTACACCTTC
11	TRBV28	TRBJ2-7	TRBD2	few	CASSSGNEQYF	TGTGCCAGCTCTAGCGGGAACGAGCAGTACTTC
16	TRBV28	TRBJ1-5	.	.	CASSYTGTFPFSAQHF	TGTGCCAGCAGTTATACCGGGACTTTCCCCTTTTCGGCCCAGCATTTT
18	TRBV5-1	TRBJ2-3	TRBD2	.	CASSFRLAGDPSTDTQYF	TGCGCCAGCAGCTTCAGACTAGCGGGGGATCCTAGCACAGATACGCAGTATTTT
14	TRBV2	TRBJ1-5	.	.	CASSEVRGGQPQHF	TGTGCCAGCAGTGAGGTCCGGGGGGGGCAGCCCCAGCATTTT
12	TRBV11-3	TRBJ2-1	TRBD2	.	CASSLGGGEQFF	TGTGCCAGCAGCTTAGGGGGGGGTGAGCAGTTCTTC
11	TRBV6-5	TRBJ2-1	.	.	CASSYSGGQFF	TGTGCCAGCAGTTACTCGGGGGGGCAGTTCTTC
16	TRBV6-5	TRBJ2-7	.	.	CASSYSWTSSSYEQYF	TGTGCCAGCAGTTACTCTTGGACTTCAAGCTCCTACGAGCAGTACTTC
16	TRBV4-3	TRBJ1-2	.	.	CASSHSTALSNYGYTF	TGCGCCAGCAGCCACTCGACAGCGCTCTCCAACTATGGCTACACCTTC
16	TRBV9	TRBJ2-2	.	.	CASSHVSTGNTGELFF	TGTGCCAGCAGCCACGTATCGACAGGGAACACCGGGGAGCTGTTTTTT
17	TRBV5-5	TRBJ1-6	.	.	CASSLDVRHSYNSPLHF	TGTGCCAGCAGCTTGGATGTCAGGCATTCCTATAATTCACCCCTCCACTTT
16	TRBV6-5	TRBJ2-1	TRBD2	.	CASSYLSGGTYNEQFF	TGTGCCAGCAGTTACTTGAGCGGGGGGACCTACAATGAGCAGTTCTTC
13	TRBV6-5	TRBJ1-5	.	.	CASTIDNNQPQHF	TGTGCCAGCACTATAGACAACAATCAGCCCCAGCATTTT
14	TRBV6-6	TRBJ1-3	.	.	CASSQGSSGNTIYF	TGTGCCAGCTCCCAGGGGAGCTCTGGAAACACCATATATTTT
13	TRBV6-5	TRBJ1-3	TRBD1	.	CASSGDRGNTIYF	TGTGCCAGCAGTGGGGACAGGGGAAACACCATATATTTT
15	TRBV7-6	TRBJ1-3	TRBD1	.	CASSLGQGAGNTIYF	TGTGCCAGCAGCTTAGGACAGGGGGCTGGAAACACCATATATTTT
12	TRBV27	TRBJ1-5	.	.	CASRDSIGPQHF	TGTGCCAGCAGAGACAGCATAGGGCCCCAGCATTTT
17	TRBV5-1	TRBJ2-1	TRBD2	.	CASSSPGLAGGHNEQFF	TGCGCCAGCAGCTCCCCCGGACTAGCGGGGGGCCACAATGAGCAGTTCTTC
14	TRBV2	TRBJ1-6	TRBD1	.	CASSRQGDLSPLHF	TGTGCCAGCAGTCGCCAGGGGGACCTTTCACCCCTCCACTTT
14	TRBV7-2	TRBJ1-3	.	.	CASSRRGSGNTIYF	TGTGCCAGCAGCCGCCGGGGGTCTGGAAACACCATATATTTT
12	TRBV7-2	TRBJ1-5	.	.	CASSWGAQPQHF	TGTGCCAGCAGCTGGGGAGCCCAGCCCCAGCATTTT
16	TRBV6-5	TRBJ1-6	.	.	CASSYEGSSYNSPLHF	TGTGCCAGCAGTTACGAGGGATCGTCCTATAATTCACCCCTCCACTTT
18	TRBV7-2	TRBJ2-6	.	.	CASSLVLASPAGANVLTF	TGTGCCAGCAGCTTAGTCCTAGCCTCCCCAGCTGGGGCCAACGTCCTGACTTTC
13	TRBV30	TRBJ1-1	.	.	CAWSVGTNTEAFF	TGTGCCTGGAGTGTTGGCACCAACACTGAAGCTTTCTTT
13	TRBV28	TRBJ1-2	TRBD1	.	CASSPGTAGGYTF	TGTGCCAGCAGTCCCGGGACAGCTGGAGGCTACACCTTC
15	TRBV11-3	TRBJ2-7	.	.	CASSLGVSGGAEQYF	TGTGCCAGCAGCTTAGGAGTGTCGGGGGGCGCCGAGCAGTACTTC
13	TRBV6-5	TRBJ2-2	.	.	CASSYVASWELFF	TGTGCCAGCAGTTACGTAGCTAGCTGGGAGCTGTTTTTT
16	TRBV7-2	TRBJ2-2	TRBD1	.	CASSYLGQVNTGELFF	TGTGCCAGCAGCTACCTTGGACAGGTGAACACCGGGGAGCTGTTTTTT
15	TRBV30	TRBJ1-1	.	.	CAWSVRGDFFTEAFF	TGTGCCTGGAGTGTACGGGGAGACTTCTTCACTGAAGCTTTCTTT
16	TRBV19	TRBJ1-4	TRBD1	.	CATGDSHSSTNEKLFF	TGTGCCACCGGGGACAGCCACTCTTCAACTAATGAAAAACTGTTTTTT
14	TRBV10-3	TRBJ1-2	.	.	CATSRGGVNYGYTF	TGTGCCACAAGTCGGGGGGGGGTTAACTATGGCTACACCTTC
14	TRBV19	TRBJ2-3	.	.	CASSIGDTSDTQYF	TGTGCCAGTAGTATTGGGGACACATCAGATACGCAGTATTTT
19	TRBV5-8	TRBJ2-1	TRBD1	.	CASRPGRQGEGSSYNEQFF	TGTGCCAGCAGACCCGGCCGACAGGGAGAAGGAAGCTCCTACAATGAGCAGTTCTTC
16	TRBV6-5	TRBJ2-5	TRBD2	.	CASSSPLAGDLKTQYF	TGTGCCAGCAGTTCCCCTTTAGCGGGGGACCTTAAGACCCAGTACTTC
16	TRBV6-5	TRBJ2-5	TRBD1	once	CASSLTGQGEVETQYF	TGTGCCAGCAGTTTGACCGGACAGGGAGAGGTGGAGACCCAGTACTTC
15	TRBV7-9	TRBJ2-7	TRBD1	.	CASSLGGGRTYEQYF	TGTGCCAGCAGCTTAGGAGGGGGCAGGACCTACGAGCAGTACTTC
14	TRBV9	TRBJ2-2	.	.	CASSVDSPGGELFF	TGTGCCAGCAGCGTGGACTCTCCTGGGGGGGAGCTGTTTTTT